The T cell receptor (beta chain) described here comes from a study of OX40 agonist ivuxolimab in advanced cancers. With regard to the full study: Ivuxolimab was an agonistic, fully human IgG2 monoclonal antibody directed against OX40 (CD134), a costimulatory receptor. The dose-escalation cohort was 80% to 90% male with a mean age of approximately 60 years, ranging from roughly 23 to 80. Peripheral TCRbeta sequencing was intended to test whether TCR sequence diversity was altered and clonal T-cell expansion was caused by ivuxolimab. Prior anti-PD-1, anti-PD-L1 or anti-CTLA-4 therapy was permitted, and checkpoint inhibitors had been received by around 39% of dose-escalation patients. Of the roughly 53 patients in dose escalation, some 20 had hepatocellular carcinoma, approximately 15 had melanoma, 9 had renal cell carcinoma and 9 had head and neck cancer. Intravenous ivuxolimab was administered to patients every 2 weeks at six dose levels: 0.01, 0.1, 0.3, 1.5, 3 and 10 mg/kg. Partial responses occurred in three dose-escalation patients: two with cutaneous melanoma and one with hepatocellular carcinoma. The paper covers the monotherapy dose-escalation part of the phase I ivuxolimab trial, which included N of about 50 patients. What the work shows at the level of the full study, not this receptor alone: Which antigens the clonally expanded peripheral T cells were specific for was not determined. In the 0.1-3.0 mg/kg groups, partial responders had among the lowest normalized peripheral clonal expansion, particularly in CD8+ T cells. At doses from 0.1 to 3.0 mg/kg, clonal expansion was seen in both CD4+ and CD8+ blood T cells between baseline and week 6. Low levels of normalized T-cell clonal expansion were also seen in some patients who did not respond. After ivuxolimab, expanded clones were on average more numerous among CD8+ T cells than among CD4+ T cells.

To sequence the TCRbeta CDR3 region, genomic DNA was isolated from the sorted cells. The immunoSEQ Assay was used to sequence the TCRbeta CDR3 regions. Held by TCRdb, this immuneACCESS table contains in-frame sequences only and omits some clones. Under half of the omission traces to an unresolved V gene where checked; the cause of the rest is unknown. Recorded for this sample are roughly 64,000 clones; around 80% of them occurred a single time. Jointly, the top ten make up 2.1% of the sample. The trial excluded patients who had a history of autoimmune disease or were on systemic immunosuppression. In every dose cohort, peripheral blood was drawn for TCR sequencing at baseline, cycle 4 day 1, and cycle 7 day 1. Samples were obtained from an open-label, multicenter, first-in-human phase I dose-escalation trial of ivuxolimab. Adults with locally advanced or metastatic melanoma, renal cell carcinoma, hepatocellular carcinoma or head and neck squamous cell carcinoma were enrolled in the trial. Before TCR sequencing, CD4+ T cells and CD8+ T cells from peripheral blood were sorted into separate populations.

The CDR3 has 13 amino acids, counting the end cysteine and phenylalanine. The sequence is cut down to CDR3 DNA, 39 bases in frame from base 1. After removal of 5 bases from V and 2 bases from J, the junction retains 4 bases not matched to a gene. CDR1 SQVTM and CDR2 ANQGSEA were looked up in the germline V gene. Turning to this clone: It has no known antigen specificity. Base qualities are not recorded, but no much larger clone differs from it by a single base.

The sample was CD4+ or CD8+ T cells sorted from blood, taken in a trial of the OX40 agonist ivuxolimab. The origin of this receptor is an adult with an advanced solid tumor such as melanoma, head and neck, liver or kidney cancer. Here the chain combines TRBV29-1 and TRBJ2-5, and 8 junctional nucleotides match TRBD1. The CDR3 reads as follows: CSVTGTGQETQYF. The DNA is as follows: TGCAGCGTTACAGGGACAGGTCAAGAGACCCAGTACTTC.